These 25 T cell receptor beta chains share one sample of origin, sequenced in a study of shared clonotypes between healthy human individuals (dated by TCRdb to 2019 to 2021). Libraries came from the immunoSEQ multiplex PCR assay. The clones in this table, taken by TCRdb from immuneACCESS, are in-frame only. Not every clone is retained; where verified, under half of the shortfall comes from an unresolved V gene, and the cause of the rest is unknown. The sample table shows roughly 2.5 million clones, and 85% to 95% are seen once. More than 0.12% of the sample comes from the top ten. Sequencing input: naive CD4+ T cells sorted from blood. In the paper's terms, the cell subset or site label means: CD45RA+ positively selected. These receptors all stem from a young man in good health.

The V call is TRBV18, the J call TRBJ1-5, with D possibly being TRBD1 (6 bases). With 6 bases removed from V and 6 bases from J, the gap between germline ends came to 15 bases. The CDR3 extends over 14 amino acids. Germline V gene sequence: CDR1 KGHSH, CDR2 LQKENI. In nucleotides, the CDR3 is TGTGCCAGCTCTACCACAGGGTTGGGTCAGCCCCAGCATTTT. As protein: CASSTTGLGQPQHF.

This chain connects TRBV6-1 to TRBJ1-2, with D possibly matching TRBD1 (5 bases). V lost 1 base and J 4 bases, leaving 10 bases between the germline ends. Looked up from germline, CDR1 is MNHNS and CDR2 is SASEGT. The CDR3 covers 14 residues. CDR3 DNA: TGTGCCAGCAGTGAAGTTGGGGGAGCCTATGGCTACACCTTC. Amino acid sequence: CASSEVGGAYGYTF.

The rearrangement uses TRBV5-4 and TRBJ2-3, with D perhaps TRBD1 or TRBD2 (5 bases each). V dropped 3 bases and J dropped 4 bases, with 24 bases sitting between them. This CDR3 region has 18 residues. Germline V gene sequence: CDR1 SGHNT, CDR2 YYREEE (reference sequence). CDR3 coding DNA: TGTGCCAGCAGCTCCCGTAGGACGGCCCGCTTGGGGGCAGATACGCAGTATTTT. Translating gives CASSSRRTARLGADTQYF.

The chain employs TRBV6-6 and TRBJ2-1; TRBD1 aligns across 10 bases. The trim removed 8 bases at V and 4 bases at J, leaving 2 bases unmatched. The CDR3 runs to 13 residues. CDR1 MNHNY and CDR2 SVGAGI come from the germline V gene (reference sequence). CDR3 DNA sequence: TGTGCCAGCCTGGACAGGGGGTACAATGAGCAGTTCTTC. Translation: CASLDRGYNEQFF.

This chain connects TRBV7-4 to TRBJ2-7; a possible D gene is TRBD2 (6 bases). In germline, CDR1 is SGHVT, CDR2 SQSDAQ. Trimming took off 2 bases at V and 6 bases at J, with 11 bases between the two ends. The CDR3 has 13 amino acids. The CDR3 DNA reads TGTGCCAGCAGCTTATTCCAGGAGGGCGAGCAGTACTTC. Translated: CASSLFQEGEQYF.

The chain carries TRBV23-1 and TRBJ2-6; D gene unclear. TRBV23-1 has ORF status, its function being uncertain. The V end lost 2 bases, the J end lost 0 bases, and 8 bases lay between the germline ends. The CDR3 is 16 residues long. The CDR3 loop reads CASSQPTDSGANVLTF. In nucleotides, the CDR3 is TGCGCCAGCAGTCAACCCACAGACTCTGGGGCCAACGTCCTGACTTTC.

The chain joins TRBV6-4 to TRBJ1-3; no clear D gene. The CDR3 has 14 residues. Trimming shortened V by 3 bases and J by 3 bases, and 9 bases separated the two germline ends. Germline V CDR1 and CDR2: MRHNA, SNTAGT. CDR3 coding DNA: TGTGCCAGCAGTGATTCGGCGGGTGGAAACACCATATATTTT. Encoded protein: CASSDSAGGNTIYF.

The sample holds one count of this clone. The rearrangement uses TRBV28 and TRBJ1-3, with 9 bases aligning to TRBD1. CDR1 is MDHEN and CDR2 is SYDVKM in the germline V gene. V shed 3 bases, J shed 4 bases, and the junction held 7 bases outside the gene matches. This CDR3 is built from 16 residues. Written as DNA, the CDR3 is TGTGCCAGCAGTTTGAACAGGGGGCTGTCCGGAAACACCATATATTTT. Protein product: CASSLNRGLSGNTIYF.

This clone is a singleton in its sample. This chain links TRBV7-9 with TRBJ2-5; D is ambiguous. V lost 4 bases to trimming and J lost 5 bases, with 11 bases between them. This CDR3 contains 13 residues. CDR1 is SEHNR, CDR2 FQNEAQ, per germline (reference sequence). CDR3 DNA: TGTGCCAGCAGCTCGGTGACTCTGGAGACCCAGTACTTC. Translation: CASSSVTLETQYF.

V usage is TRBV11-1 and J usage is TRBJ2-7; a possible D gene is TRBD1 (5 bases). The germline V gene encodes CDR1 SGHAT and CDR2 FQDESV (reference sequence). The CDR3 totals 15 residues. V was clipped by 1 base and J by 2 bases, with 12 bases between them. The CDR3 DNA sequence: TGTGCCAGCAGCTTAGGCAGGGTTATAGCCTACGAGCAGTACTTC. It is translated as CASSLGRVIAYEQYF.

The rearrangement uses TRBV4-1 and TRBJ2-3; 11 nucleotides align to TRBD2. The length of the CDR3 is 18 residues. Germline-derived CDR1 and CDR2 are MGHRA and YSYEKL. Trimming took 4 bases from V and 6 from J; bases not matched to a gene: 15. For the CDR3, the DNA is TGCGCCAGCAGCCTCCTTTCGACTAGCGGGGCCCTGGGGGATACGCAGTATTTT. Protein: CASSLLSTSGALGDTQYF.

J is TRBJ2-6 and V is TRBV30, with TRBD2 matching 11 bases. Germline CDR1 and CDR2: GTSNPN and SVGIG (reference sequence). The J segment lost 0 bases and the V segment lost 0 bases, leaving 10 bases of the junction unmatched. The CDR3 covers 20 residues. CDR3 protein: CAWSVTRTSGLSSGANVLTF. The CDR3 DNA is TGTGCCTGGAGTGTGACCCGGACTAGCGGGCTGAGCTCTGGGGCCAACGTCCTGACTTTC.

This clone was counted once. This chain joins TRBV27 and TRBJ2-1; D is undetermined. The CDR3 loop spans 13 amino acids. Germline-derived CDR1 and CDR2 are MNHEY and SMNVEV (reference sequence). V lost 6 bases and J lost 8, with 14 bases in between. The CDR3 sequence is CASRPPAPYEQFF. In DNA, the CDR3 is TGTGCCAGCAGGCCCCCCGCCCCCTATGAGCAGTTCTTC.

This clone appeared a single time. The chain links TRBV30 to TRBJ2-3, with D perhaps given as TRBD1 or TRBD2 (6 bases each). V shed 3 bases and J shed 13 bases, with 14 bases lying between them. Germline V CDR1 and CDR2: GTSNPN, SVGIG (reference sequence). The length of the CDR3 is 11 residues. CDR3: CAWSTGGGKYF. DNA of the CDR3: TGTGCCTGGAGCACCGGGGGCGGCAAGTATTTT.

This clone is a singleton in its sample. This rearrangement joins TRBV5-1 to TRBJ2-7; D gene uncertain. V lost 0 bases and J lost 2, with 9 bases in between. Looked up from germline, CDR1 is SGHRS and CDR2 is YFSETQ. This CDR3 has 14 residues. The CDR3 sequence is CASSLDWPPYEQYF. The CDR3 DNA reads as TGCGCCAGCAGCTTGGACTGGCCCCCCTACGAGCAGTACTTC.

With respect to this clone: Other nucleotide sequences in the sample specify the same CDR3. The J gene is TRBJ1-3, the V gene TRBV25-1, with a weak D call TRBD1 (5 bases). V gave up 1 base and J gave up 0 bases, with 7 bases separating them. The CDR3 spans 15 residues. Germline loops: CDR1 MGHDK, CDR2 SYGVNS. The CDR3 DNA sequence: TGTGCCAGCAGTGAATTAGGGGTCTCTGGAAACACCATATATTTT. Translated, it gives CASSELGVSGNTIYF.

J is TRBJ2-1 and V is TRBV18; TRBD2 aligns across 10 bases. V shed 4 bases, J shed 5 bases, and the junction held 2 bases outside the gene matches. The length of the CDR3 is 14 residues. In germline, CDR1 is KGHSH, CDR2 LQKENI. The CDR3 protein is CASSLSGGHNEQFF. In nucleotides, the CDR3 is TGTGCCAGCTCACTTAGCGGGGGGCACAATGAGCAGTTCTTC.

The table lists this clone with a few counts. The same CDR3 is also encoded by other DNA sequences in this sample. The chain is built from TRBV18 and TRBJ2-2, with D perhaps matching TRBD2 (5 bases). CDR3 length: 14 amino acids. Trimming left V 6 bases short and J 1 base short, with 9 bases between. The V gene's germline CDR1 is KGHSH and CDR2 LQKENI. CDR3 region: CASSLSGNTGELFF. The CDR3 bases are TGTGCCAGCTCCCTAAGCGGGAACACCGGGGAGCTGTTTTTT. Looking up the rest from reference TRBV18 and TRBJ2-2 gives the full variable domain: NAGVMQNPRHLVRRRGQEARLRCSPMKGHSHVYWYRQLPEEGLKFMVYLQKENIIDESGMPKERFSAEFPKEGPSILRIQQVVRGDSAAYFCASSLSGNTGELFFGEGSRLTVL.

The rearrangement links TRBV7-8 to TRBJ1-1; D not resolved. Germline loops: CDR1 SGHVS, CDR2 FQNEAQ. The V gene lost 1 base and the J gene lost 0 bases, with 9 bases spanning the gap. This CDR3 spans 15 amino acids. CDR3 sequence: CASSLEEVMNTEAFF. As DNA, the CDR3 is TGTGCCAGCAGCTTAGAAGAAGTCATGAACACTGAAGCTTTCTTT.

As concerns this clone: The same CDR3 can be traced to other DNA sequences in this sample. The chain combines TRBV18 with TRBJ1-2; TRBD1 might be the D (6 bases). V shed 3 bases and J shed 1 base, with 9 bases lying between them. Germline CDR1 is KGHSH and CDR2 is LQKENI. The CDR3 is 14 amino acids. The CDR3 DNA sequence: TGTGCCAGCTCACCGGGCAGGGGTAACTATGGCTACACCTTC. Encoded protein: CASSPGRGNYGYTF.

Comments on this clone: One end of the junction is discordant with germline, which a read error may explain. V usage is TRBV5-6 and J usage is TRBJ2-6, with 7 positions matching TRBD2. This CDR3 comprises 14 residues. Germline CDR1 and CDR2: SGHDT and YYEEEE. CDR3 loop: CPQRGFSGANVLTF. The CDR3 DNA sequence: TGCCCACAGCGGGGCTTCTCTGGGGCCAACGTCCTGACTTTC.

The chain has TRBV6-5 and TRBJ1-5; TRBD1 is a possible D gene (5 bases). CDR1 MNHEY and CDR2 SVGAGI come from the germline V gene. The CDR3 sequence is 14 residues long. Trimming removed 2 bases from V and 3 bases from J, with 8 bases in between. The CDR3 nucleotides read TGTGCCAGCAGTTACCGGGGCCTCAATCAGCCCCAGCATTTT. This gives the protein CASSYRGLNQPQHF.

The J gene is TRBJ2-7, the V gene TRBV18; D is uncertain. Deletions cut 0 bases from V and 3 bases from J, with 6 bases between. The CDR3 covers 13 residues. In germline, CDR1 is KGHSH, CDR2 LQKENI. The CDR3 loop reads CASSPPWNYEQYF. CDR3 sequence (DNA): TGTGCCAGCTCACCACCGTGGAACTACGAGCAGTACTTC.

A remark on this clone: The sample has other DNA sequences that encode this CDR3 too. The chain is built from TRBV11-2 and TRBJ1-6; perhaps TRBD1 as D (5 bases). The CDR3 is made up of 14 amino acids. Trimming shortened V by 2 bases and J by 9 bases, and 11 bases separated the two germline ends. Germline CDR1 and CDR2: SGHAT and FQNNGV. CDR3 sequence (DNA): TGTGCCAGCAGCTTAACAGGAGAAGGTTCACCCCTCCACTTT. It codes for CASSLTGEGSPLHF.

The CDR3 loop reads CASSVGQTPQETQYF. CDR3 DNA: TGCGCCAGCAGCGTAGGGCAGACCCCCCAAGAGACCCAGTACTTC. This chain connects TRBV4-1 to TRBJ2-5, with D unresolved. V gave up 5 bases and J gave up 1 base, with 14 bases separating them. CDR1 is MGHRA and CDR2 is YSYEKL in the germline V gene. The CDR3 length is 15 residues.